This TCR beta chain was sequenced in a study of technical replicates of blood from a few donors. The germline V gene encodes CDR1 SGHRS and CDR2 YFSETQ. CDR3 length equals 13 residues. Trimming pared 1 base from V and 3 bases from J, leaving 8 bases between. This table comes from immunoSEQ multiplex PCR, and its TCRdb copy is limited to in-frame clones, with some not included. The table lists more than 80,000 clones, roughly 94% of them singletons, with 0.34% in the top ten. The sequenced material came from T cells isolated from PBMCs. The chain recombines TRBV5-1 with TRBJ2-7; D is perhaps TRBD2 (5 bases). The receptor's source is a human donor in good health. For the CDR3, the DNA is TGCGCCAGCAGCTTGCTAGGGAGCTACGAGCAGTACTTC. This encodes CASSLLGSYEQYF.